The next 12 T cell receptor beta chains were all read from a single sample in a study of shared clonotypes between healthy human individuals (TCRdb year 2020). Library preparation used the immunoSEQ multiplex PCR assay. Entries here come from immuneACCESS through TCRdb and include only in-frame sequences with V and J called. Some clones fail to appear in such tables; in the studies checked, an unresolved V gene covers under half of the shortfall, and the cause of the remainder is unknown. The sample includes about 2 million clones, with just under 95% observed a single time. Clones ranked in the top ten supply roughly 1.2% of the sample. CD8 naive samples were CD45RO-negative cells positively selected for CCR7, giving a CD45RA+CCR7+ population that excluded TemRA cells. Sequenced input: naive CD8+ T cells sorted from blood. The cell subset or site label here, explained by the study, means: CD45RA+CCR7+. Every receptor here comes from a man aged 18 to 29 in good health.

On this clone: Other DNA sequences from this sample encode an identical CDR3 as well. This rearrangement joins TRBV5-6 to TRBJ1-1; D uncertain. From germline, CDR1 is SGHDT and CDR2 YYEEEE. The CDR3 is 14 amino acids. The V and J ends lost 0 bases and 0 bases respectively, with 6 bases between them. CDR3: CASSLVRMNTEAFF. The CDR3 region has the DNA TGTGCCAGCAGCTTGGTACGGATGAACACTGAAGCTTTCTTT.

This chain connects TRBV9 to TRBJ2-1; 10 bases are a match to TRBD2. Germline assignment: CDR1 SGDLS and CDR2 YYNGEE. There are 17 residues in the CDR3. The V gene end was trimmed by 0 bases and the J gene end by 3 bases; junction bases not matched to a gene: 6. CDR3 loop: CASSVEGGLADYNEQFF. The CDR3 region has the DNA TGTGCCAGCAGCGTAGAAGGAGGACTAGCGGACTACAATGAGCAGTTCTTC.

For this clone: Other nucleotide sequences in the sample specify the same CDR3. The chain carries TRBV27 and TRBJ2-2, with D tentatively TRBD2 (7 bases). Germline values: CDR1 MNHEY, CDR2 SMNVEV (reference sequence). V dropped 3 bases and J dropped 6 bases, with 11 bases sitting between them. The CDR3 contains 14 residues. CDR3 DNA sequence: TGTGCCAGCAGTTTGGCCGGGGGGCCCGGGGAGCTGTTTTTT. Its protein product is CASSLAGGPGELFF.

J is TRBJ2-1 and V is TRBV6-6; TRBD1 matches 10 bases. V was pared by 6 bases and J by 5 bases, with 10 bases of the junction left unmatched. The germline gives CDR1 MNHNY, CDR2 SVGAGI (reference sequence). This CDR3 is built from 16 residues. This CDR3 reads CASSLSWTGGDNEQFF. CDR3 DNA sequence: TGTGCCAGCAGCCTCTCGTGGACAGGGGGGGACAATGAGCAGTTCTTC.

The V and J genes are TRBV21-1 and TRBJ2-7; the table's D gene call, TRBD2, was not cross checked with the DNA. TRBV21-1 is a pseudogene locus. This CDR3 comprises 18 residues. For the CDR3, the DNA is TGTGCCAGCGCCCTGGGGGCGGCGGGAGGGCCGGATGAATACGAGCAGTACTTC. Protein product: CASALGAAGGPDEYEQYF.

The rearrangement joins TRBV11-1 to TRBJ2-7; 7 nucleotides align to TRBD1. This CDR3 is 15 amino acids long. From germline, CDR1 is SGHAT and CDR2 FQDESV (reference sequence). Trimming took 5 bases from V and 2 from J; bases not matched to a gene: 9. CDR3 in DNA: TGTGCCAGCAGCGCCAGACAGGGACCAACCTACGAGCAGTACTTC. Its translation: CASSARQGPTYEQYF.

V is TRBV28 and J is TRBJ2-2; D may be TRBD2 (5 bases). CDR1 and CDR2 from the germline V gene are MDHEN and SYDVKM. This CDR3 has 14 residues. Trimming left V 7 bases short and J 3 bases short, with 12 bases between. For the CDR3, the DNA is TGTGCCAGCATGCCCGAGGGCCACACCGGGGAGCTGTTTTTT. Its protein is CASMPEGHTGELFF.

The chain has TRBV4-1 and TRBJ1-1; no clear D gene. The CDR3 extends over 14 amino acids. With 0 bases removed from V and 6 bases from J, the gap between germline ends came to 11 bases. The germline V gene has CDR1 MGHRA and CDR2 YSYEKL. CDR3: CASSQEDIAPEAFF. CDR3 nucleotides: TGCGCCAGCAGCCAAGAAGACATAGCCCCTGAAGCTTTCTTT.

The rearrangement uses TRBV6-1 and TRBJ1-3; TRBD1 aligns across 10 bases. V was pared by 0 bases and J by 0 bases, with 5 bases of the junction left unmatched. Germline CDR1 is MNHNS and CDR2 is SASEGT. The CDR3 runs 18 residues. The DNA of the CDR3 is TGTGCCAGCAGTGAAGCTAAGGGACAGGGGAGCTCTGGAAACACCATATATTTT. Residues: CASSEAKGQGSSGNTIYF.

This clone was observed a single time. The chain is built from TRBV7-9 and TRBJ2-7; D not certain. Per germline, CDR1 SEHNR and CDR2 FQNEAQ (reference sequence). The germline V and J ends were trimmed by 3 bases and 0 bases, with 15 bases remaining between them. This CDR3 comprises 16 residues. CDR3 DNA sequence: TGTGCCAGCAGCTTTGGTACCGGGTTGAACTCCTACGAGCAGTACTTC. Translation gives CASSFGTGLNSYEQYF. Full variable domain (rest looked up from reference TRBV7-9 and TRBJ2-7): DTGVSQNPRHKITKRGQNVTFRCDPISEHNRLYWYRQTLGQGPEFLTYFQNEAQLEKSRLLSDRFSAERPKGSFSTLEIQRTEQGDSAMYLCASSFGTGLNSYEQYFGPGTRLTVT.

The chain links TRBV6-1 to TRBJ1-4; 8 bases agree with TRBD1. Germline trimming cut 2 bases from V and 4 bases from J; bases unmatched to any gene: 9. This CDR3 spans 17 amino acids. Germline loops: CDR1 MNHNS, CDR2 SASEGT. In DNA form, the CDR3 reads TGTGCCAGCAGTGAATATTATGGGGGACAGGATAATGAAAAACTGTTTTTT. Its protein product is CASSEYYGGQDNEKLFF.

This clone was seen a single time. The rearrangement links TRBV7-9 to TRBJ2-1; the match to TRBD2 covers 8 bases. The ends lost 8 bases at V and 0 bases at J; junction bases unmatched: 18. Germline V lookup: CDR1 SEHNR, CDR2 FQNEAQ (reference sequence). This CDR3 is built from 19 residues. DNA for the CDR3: TGTGCCAGCTTCAAAGAGGGTAGCGGGGACTCTAGCTCCTACAATGAGCAGTTCTTC. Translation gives CASFKEGSGDSSSYNEQFF.